The sequence of this TCR beta chain was determined in a study of T cells in Graves' hyperthyroidism and ophthalmopathy. Study-wide background: Any treatment followed the collection of peripheral blood at initial diagnosis.

Regarding this clonotype: Its antigen is not identified. Since a much larger clone is just one base distant, this may be a read error.

RNA transcripts provided the source from which TCR beta CDR3 regions were amplified. TCR CDR3 underwent first-round RT-PCR with the HTBI primer set. TCRdb independently ran MiXCR on the multiplex PCR reads; one entry per CDR3 protein. The sample has about 600,000 distinct CDR3 sequences, roughly 15% seen once. The length of the CDR3 is 13 residues. Study-wide findings and caveats: Most thyroid clonotypes expanded above 0.001 were also detected in blood.

In the ophthalmopathy cohort, Clinical Activity Score was at least 3, NOSPECS grade at least 4, and duration under 3 months. Material for sequencing was blood. The receptor's source is a woman in her fifties or sixties with Graves' ophthalmopathy. The chain joins TRBV12-3 or TRBV12-4 to TRBJ2-3; D may be TRBD1 (5 bases). The CDR3 DNA follows: TGTGCCAGCAACCAAAGGGGCACAGATACGCATTATTTT. This encodes CASNQRGTDTHYF.